This passage covers 27 T cell receptor beta chains from one sample sequenced in a study of T cell responses to AZD1222 COVID-19 vaccine. The repertoire was sequenced with immunoSEQ multiplex PCR; TCRdb's copy has only in-frame clones and lacks some. The sample shows 130,000 to 150,000 clones, about 86% of them seen only once. The sequencing used peripheral blood, collected 28 days after the second AZD1222 dose. The receptors here all came from an adult who received the AZD1222 COVID-19 vaccine.

J is TRBJ2-5 and V is TRBV12-5; D not certain. The CDR3 contains 14 residues. Trimming removed 1 base at V and 5 bases at J, with 11 bases between. Germline V gives CDR1 LGHNT, CDR2 FRNRAP. CDR3 residues: CASGLAPPVETQYF. As DNA, the CDR3 is TGTGCTAGTGGTTTGGCCCCCCCCGTGGAGACCCAGTACTTC.

This clone was observed a few times. V and J are TRBV10-3 and TRBJ2-1; 13 bases are a match to TRBD2. The V gene end was trimmed by 6 bases and the J gene end by 6 bases; junction bases not matched to a gene: 5. Germline V lookup: CDR1 ENHRY, CDR2 SYGVKD. The CDR3 totals 15 residues. Written as DNA, the CDR3 is TGTGCCATCAGACCCGGGACTAGCGGGATCAATGAGCAGTTCTTC. It is translated as CAIRPGTSGINEQFF.

This clone was counted only a few times. This sequence joins TRBV10-2 and TRBJ2-3, with a weak D call TRBD1 (6 bases). Trimming pared 6 bases from V and 2 bases from J, leaving 21 bases between. This CDR3 is 17 amino acids long. CDR1 and CDR2 (germline): WSHSY, SAAADI. The CDR3 reads CASRGMGRDIHTDTQYF. The CDR3 DNA follows: TGCGCCAGCAGGGGGATGGGCCGGGACATACACACAGATACGCAGTATTTT.

This clone appeared once. This chain connects TRBV6-2 or TRBV6-3 to TRBJ1-5; D call uncertain. V was trimmed by 5 bases and J by 5 bases, leaving 19 bases between them. From germline, CDR1 is MNHEY and CDR2 SVGEGT. This CDR3 region has 16 residues. The chain's CDR3 is CASSGGRQVSYQPQHF. CDR3 DNA sequence: TGTGCCAGCAGTGGCGGAAGACAAGTATCTTATCAGCCCCAGCATTTT.

The chain couples TRBV11-2 to TRBJ1-4; D is uncertain. Trimming shortened V by 4 bases and J by 8 bases, and 11 bases separated the two germline ends. CDR1 and CDR2 from the germline V gene are SGHAT and FQNNGV. The length of the CDR3 is 13 residues. The CDR3 loop reads CASSSSVGEKLFF. The CDR3 nucleotides read TGTGCCAGCAGCTCCTCCGTAGGGGAAAAACTGTTTTTT.

This clone was picked up a small number of times. The chain combines TRBV2 with TRBJ1-5; D is uncertain. Looked up from germline, CDR1 is SNHLY and CDR2 is FYNNEI. V dropped 8 bases and J dropped 3 bases, with 11 bases sitting between them. This CDR3 region has 13 residues. The CDR3 bases are TGTGCCAGCCCAGACACGATCAATCAGCCCCAGCATTTT. Translated: CASPDTINQPQHF.

The rearrangement links TRBV25-1 to TRBJ1-4, with a tentative D call TRBD1 (5 bases). CDR1 MGHDK and CDR2 SYGVNS come from the germline V gene. The ends were cut back, 2 bases at V and 4 bases at J, with 14 bases in the middle. The CDR3 covers 16 residues. The CDR3 DNA reads as TGTGCCAGCAGTGAACCCACCGCAGGGATTAATGAAAAACTGTTTTTT. This encodes CASSEPTAGINEKLFF.

This sequence joins TRBV18 and TRBJ1-5; D might be TRBD1 (5 bases). V lost 3 bases and J 7 bases, leaving 16 bases between the germline ends. The CDR3 totals 15 residues. Germline-derived CDR1 and CDR2 are KGHSH and LQKENI. CDR3 in DNA: TGTGCCAGCTCACCCCTGGGCAGGGTAGGCCAGCCCCAGCATTTT. Translating gives CASSPLGRVGQPQHF.

The chain links TRBV6-5 to TRBJ1-2; a possible D gene is TRBD1 (5 bases). Germline V CDR1 and CDR2: MNHEY, SVGAGI. The CDR3 contains 16 residues. V lost 0 bases and J 3 bases, leaving 14 bases between the germline ends. CDR3 sequence: CASSYSGPAAYYGYTF. The CDR3 region has the DNA TGTGCCAGCAGTTACTCGGGACCGGCGGCTTACTATGGCTACACCTTC.

This clone was seen a single time. The rearrangement joins TRBV11-2 to TRBJ2-7; 12 bases map to TRBD2. CDR3 size: 17 residues. Germline trimming cut 5 bases from V and 4 bases from J; bases unmatched to any gene: 12. Germline values: CDR1 SGHAT, CDR2 FQNNGV. DNA of the CDR3: TGTGCCAGCAGCCTAAACGAGGCTAGCGGGGGGGCTTACGAGCAGTACTTC. Encoded protein: CASSLNEASGGAYEQYF. The full variable domain, rest sourced from reference TRBV11-2 and TRBJ2-7, is EAGVAQSPRYKIIEKRQSVAFWCNPISGHATLYWYQQILGQGPKLLIQFQNNGVVDDSQLPKDRFSAERLKGVDSTLKIQPAKLEDSAVYLCASSLNEASGGAYEQYFGPGTRLTVT.

Here the CDR3 DNA reads TGTGCCAGCAGGTGGGATTATAGCAATCAGCCCCAGCATTTT. Its translation is CASRWDYSNQPQHF. The chain combines TRBV28 with TRBJ1-5, with D unresolved. Germline V gene sequence: CDR1 MDHEN, CDR2 SYDVKM. V dropped 6 bases and J dropped 0 bases, with 9 bases sitting between them. The CDR3 extends over 14 amino acids.

This clone has only one observation. The junction departs from the called germline gene at one end, perhaps through a read error. In DNA, the CDR3 is TGTGCCACCAGTCGCCAACGGCTAAACACTGAAGCTTTCTTT. Its protein product is CATSRQRLNTEAFF. The rearrangement links TRBV6-5 to TRBJ1-1, with D hard to call. CDR1 and CDR2 from the germline V gene are MNHEY and SVGAGI. The CDR3 is made up of 14 amino acids.

This chain links TRBV10-1 with TRBJ1-1; D is perhaps TRBD1 (5 bases). Germline-derived CDR1 and CDR2 are WNHNN and SYGVQD (reference sequence). This CDR3 contains 15 residues. V lost 7 bases, J lost 2 bases, and 17 bases lay in between. This CDR3 reads CASTPGDRANTEAFF. DNA for the CDR3: TGCGCCAGCACCCCGGGGGACCGAGCTAACACTGAAGCTTTCTTT.

The chain carries TRBV3-1 (or the pseudogene TRBV3-2) and TRBJ1-3, with a weak D call TRBD1 (5 bases). The CDR3 is 14 residues long. Per the germline V gene, CDR1 is LGHDT and CDR2 is YNNKEL (reference sequence). Trimming shortened V by 4 bases and J by 0 bases, and 7 bases separated the two germline ends. The CDR3 coding sequence is TGTGCCAGCAGCCGACAGAGCTCTGGAAACACCATATATTTT. Translated: CASSRQSSGNTIYF.

The V gene is TRBV27, the J gene TRBJ1-1, with TRBD1 as a possible D gene (5 bases). V lost 3 bases and J 6 bases, leaving 14 bases between the germline ends. The CDR3 loop spans 14 amino acids. The germline V gene has CDR1 MNHEY and CDR2 SMNVEV (reference sequence). The CDR3 here is CASSFTGGIAEAFF. In DNA form, the CDR3 reads TGTGCCAGCAGTTTTACAGGTGGGATCGCTGAAGCTTTCTTT.

This CDR3 reads CASRLAMATNEKLFF. The CDR3 DNA is TGTGCCAGCCGACTCGCGATGGCAACTAATGAAAAACTGTTTTTT. This sequence joins TRBV6-5 and TRBJ1-4; D is unclear. Germline assignment: CDR1 MNHEY and CDR2 SVGAGI. The CDR3 length is 15 residues. Trimming took 8 bases from V and 0 from J, leaving 13 bases between them.

The chain employs TRBV24-1 and TRBJ1-2, with TRBD1 as a possible D gene (5 bases). Trimming pared 4 bases from V and 2 bases from J, leaving 10 bases between. Germline CDR1 is KGHDR and CDR2 is SFDVKD. The CDR3 has 14 residues. The CDR3 sequence is CATSDPDSNYGYTF. CDR3 DNA: TGTGCCACCAGTGACCCCGACAGCAACTATGGCTACACCTTC.

The rearrangement uses TRBV30 and TRBJ1-2; D is possibly TRBD1 (5 bases). The ends were cut back, 3 bases at V and 2 bases at J, with 13 bases in the middle. The germline V gene has CDR1 GTSNPN and CDR2 SVGIG (reference sequence). The CDR3 loop spans 14 amino acids. The chain's CDR3 is CAWSPGGGNYGYTF. CDR3 coding DNA: TGTGCCTGGAGCCCCGGGGGGGGGAACTATGGCTACACCTTC.

This chain uses TRBV5-1 with TRBJ1-2; 7 nucleotides match TRBD1. The CDR3 has 15 amino acids. The V segment lost 0 bases and the J segment 4 bases; nucleotides outside the gene matches: 6. The germline V gene encodes CDR1 SGHRS and CDR2 YFSETQ. CDR3 amino acids: CASSLDSRDSYGYTF. CDR3 nucleotides: TGCGCCAGCAGCTTGGACAGCCGGGACAGCTATGGCTACACCTTC.

The rearrangement links TRBV6-1 to TRBJ1-6; 7 nucleotides agree with TRBD1. CDR1 is MNHNS, CDR2 SASEGT, per germline. The V gene end was trimmed by 0 bases and the J gene end by 10 bases; junction bases not matched to a gene: 6. This CDR3 spans 15 amino acids. The DNA for the CDR3 is TGTGCCAGCAGTGAAGCGCGAGGGGGCGGGTCACCCCTCCACTTT. Its translation is CASSEARGGGSPLHF.

The chain joins TRBV6-2 or TRBV6-3 to TRBJ1-2; 7 positions match TRBD1. Germline CDR1 MNHEY, CDR2 SVGEGT. Trimming cost V 4 bases and J 4 bases; bases outside gene matches: 3. CDR3 length: 13 residues. The CDR3 loop is CASSFQGGYGYTF. In DNA, the CDR3 is TGTGCCAGCAGTTTCCAGGGGGGCTATGGCTACACCTTC.

The sample holds a few counts of this clone. The V gene is TRBV9, the J gene TRBJ1-4; D remains unclear. Germline CDR1 is SGDLS and CDR2 is YYNGEE. Deletions cut 4 bases from V and 4 bases from J, with 11 bases between. The CDR3 has 14 amino acids. The CDR3 loop is CASSPWKGNEKLFF. The CDR3 DNA follows: TGTGCCAGCAGCCCCTGGAAGGGTAATGAAAAACTGTTTTTT.

This sequence joins TRBV7-2 and TRBJ1-5, with a possible D match to TRBD1 (5 bases). The germline V gene has CDR1 SGHTA and CDR2 FQGNSA. The CDR3 sequence is 14 residues long. Trimming removed 2 bases at V and 8 bases at J, with 13 bases between. The CDR3 DNA is TGTGCCAGCAGCTTATGGGGACCAGAGGAGCCCCAGCATTTT. The encoded protein is CASSLWGPEEPQHF.

The chain employs TRBV15 and TRBJ1-5, with 7 bases lining up with TRBD1. Trimming cost V 1 base and J 5 bases; bases outside gene matches: 2. This CDR3 comprises 14 residues. The germline CDR1 and CDR2 sequences are LNHNV and YYDKDF (reference sequence). CDR3 DNA: TGTGCCACCAGCAGAGGAGGGGGCGATCAGCCCCAGCATTTT. Its translation is CATSRGGGDQPQHF.

This sequence joins TRBV5-1 and TRBJ2-2, with D perhaps assigned TRBD1 or TRBD2 (5 bases each). Looked up from germline, CDR1 is SGHRS and CDR2 is YFSETQ. Trimming pared 0 bases from V and 4 bases from J, leaving 13 bases between. There are 16 residues in the CDR3. CDR3 DNA: TGCGCCAGCAGCTTGGCGGGGCCTAGCCTCACCGGGGAGCTGTTTTTT. Translating gives CASSLAGPSLTGELFF.

The chain recombines TRBV6-1 with TRBJ1-6, with D maybe TRBD1 (5 bases). In germline, CDR1 is MNHNS, CDR2 SASEGT. The CDR3 is 16 residues long. V was pared by 2 bases and J by 10 bases, with 18 bases between. CDR3 DNA: TGTGCCAGCAGTGAATTAGGGGTTTCTTTAGACTCACCCCTCCACTTT. As protein: CASSELGVSLDSPLHF.

The V and J genes are TRBV11-2 and TRBJ1-2; tentative D call: TRBD1 (5 bases). V lost 1 base to trimming and J lost 7 bases, with 16 bases between them. The CDR3 loop spans 15 amino acids. Germline V lookup: CDR1 SGHAT, CDR2 FQNNGV. CDR3: CASSLGHRTNGGYTF. CDR3 coding DNA: TGTGCCAGCAGCTTAGGGCACAGGACAAATGGTGGCTACACCTTC.